These 18 T cell receptor beta chains share one sample of origin, sequenced in a study of cytomegalovirus exposure and HLA in healthy donors. The PCR had 60 Vbeta and 13 Jbeta primers. This table comes from immunoSEQ multiplex PCR, and its TCRdb copy is limited to in-frame clones, with some not included. Of roughly 120,000 clones in the sample, around 77% are singletons; the top ten hold roughly 6%. Material for sequencing was PBMCs. The receptor source for this set is a man aged 18 to 29 in good health and CMV-seropositive.

The chain links TRBV5-4 to TRBJ2-5, with 13 bases fitting TRBD2. The CDR3 is made up of 16 amino acids. Losses at the gene ends were 4 bases for V and 4 bases for J; bases not matched to a gene: 7. The germline V gene has CDR1 SGHNT and CDR2 YYREEE (reference sequence). CDR3 in DNA: TGTGCCAGCAGCGGGGGACTAGCGGGATTAGGAGAGACCCAGTACTTC. It specifies CASSGGLAGLGETQYF.

The CDR3 is CATEEVTGELFF. CDR3 nucleotide sequence: TGTGCCACCGAGGAGGTCACCGGGGAGCTGTTTTTT. This chain connects TRBV6-5 to TRBJ2-2; a possible D gene is TRBD2 (5 bases). This CDR3 region has 12 residues. Trimming shortened V by 10 bases and J by 4 bases, and 10 bases separated the two germline ends. Germline V CDR1 and CDR2: MNHEY, SVGAGI.

The chain has TRBV6-1 and TRBJ1-2, with D possibly being TRBD1 (5 bases). This CDR3 is built from 12 residues. Germline V lookup: CDR1 MNHNS, CDR2 SASEGT. V was pared by 6 bases and J by 12 bases, with 17 bases between. The CDR3 region is CASRITGDWDTF. The DNA for the CDR3 is TGTGCCAGCAGAATAACCGGGGACTGGGACACCTTC.

J is TRBJ2-1 and V is TRBV5-4, with a possible D match to TRBD1 (5 bases). The CDR3 spans 16 residues. In germline, CDR1 is SGHNT, CDR2 YYREEE (reference sequence). The V and J ends lost 0 bases and 1 base respectively, with 11 bases between them. This chain's CDR3 is CASSLGQGWSYNEQFF. The CDR3 region has the DNA TGTGCCAGCAGCTTGGGGCAGGGCTGGTCCTACAATGAGCAGTTCTTC.

This sequence joins TRBV7-6 and TRBJ2-5; 7 nucleotides agree with TRBD1. This CDR3 is built from 14 residues. Germline assignment: CDR1 SGHVS and CDR2 FNYEAQ. V gave up 5 bases and J gave up 3 bases; unmatched junction bases: 6. DNA of the CDR3: TGTGCCAGCAGCGCAACCGGGACAGAAGAGACCCAGTACTTC. Its protein is CASSATGTEETQYF.

This chain links TRBV4-1 with TRBJ1-2, with 8 bases that match TRBD1. Germline V gene data show CDR1 as MGHRA and CDR2 as YSYEKL. The V and J ends lost 1 base and 4 bases, in that order; junction bases with no gene match: 11. The CDR3 is 17 amino acids. The CDR3 here is CASSQAPQGASLYGYTF. CDR3 nucleotide sequence: TGCGCCAGCAGCCAAGCCCCCCAGGGGGCCTCTCTCTATGGCTACACCTTC.

V and J are TRBV4-2 and TRBJ2-1; D is possibly TRBD1 (5 bases). Germline lookup yields CDR1 LGHNA and CDR2 YNFKEQ. This CDR3 comprises 17 residues. Trimming took 1 base from V and 6 from J, leaving 19 bases between them. CDR3 bases: TGTGCCAGCAGCCAAGTAGATTACCAACAGGCGGCCAATGAGCAGTTCTTC. It is translated as CASSQVDYQQAANEQFF.

The genes are TRBV5-4 and TRBJ2-5; D not certain. The V gene lost 4 bases and the J gene lost 0 bases, with 7 bases spanning the gap. Germline V gene sequence: CDR1 SGHNT, CDR2 YYREEE (reference sequence). The CDR3 totals 13 residues. The CDR3 DNA follows: TGTGCCAGCAGCAGAGATTACCAAGAGACCCAGTACTTC. It codes for CASSRDYQETQYF.

V gene TRBV9 combines with J gene TRBJ2-7, with 10 positions matching TRBD2. Germline CDR1 is SGDLS and CDR2 is YYNGEE. V trimming: 1 base; J trimming: 5 bases; junction bases outside the gene matches: 6. CDR3 size: 15 residues. The CDR3: CASSVSASGSDEQYF. CDR3 in DNA: TGTGCCAGCAGCGTATCCGCTAGCGGGAGCGACGAGCAGTACTTC.

This CDR3 is CASSHLLAGGQETQYF. The DNA for the CDR3 is TGTGCCAGCAGCCATCTACTAGCGGGAGGCCAAGAGACCCAGTACTTC. This chain connects TRBV14 to TRBJ2-5; 12 positions match TRBD2. The V segment lost 3 bases and the J segment 1 base; nucleotides outside the gene matches: 3. The CDR3 is 16 residues long. The germline CDR1 and CDR2 sequences are SGHDN and FVKESK.

V is TRBV27 and J is TRBJ2-7, with 8 bases that match TRBD2. Trimming cost V 10 bases and J 1 base; bases outside gene matches: 15. CDR3 length: 16 amino acids. CDR1 and CDR2 from the germline V gene are MNHEY and SMNVEV (reference sequence). The CDR3 nucleotides are TGTGCCACCTCGTCGTTGGGACTAGAGGCGTCCTACGAGCAGTACTTC. Protein sequence: CATSSLGLEASYEQYF.

V and J are TRBV5-4 and TRBJ1-4; the D is unclear. V shed 4 bases and J shed 0 bases, with 13 bases lying between them. CDR1 and CDR2 (germline): SGHNT, YYREEE (reference sequence). The CDR3 covers 16 residues. CDR3 DNA: TGTGCCAGCAGCCCCAGCCGGGGAGCAACTAATGAAAAACTGTTTTTT. Translating it yields CASSPSRGATNEKLFF.

The V call is TRBV12-5, the J call TRBJ1-1, with D possibly TRBD1 on 5 matching bases. Germline V lookup: CDR1 LGHNT, CDR2 FRNRAP. V lost 7 bases, J lost 6 bases, and 12 bases lay in between. The CDR3 runs to 12 residues. The CDR3 DNA reads TGTGCTAGTGCCTTTGGGGGGGCTGAAGCTTTCTTT. Its translation is CASAFGGAEAFF. Based on the CDR3 plus reference TRBV12-5 and TRBJ1-1, the full variable domain is DARVTQTPRHKVTEMGQEVTMRCQPILGHNTVFWYRQTMMQGLELLAYFRNRAPLDDSGMPKDRFSAEMPDATLATLKIQPSEPRDSAVYFCASAFGGAEAFFGQGTRLTVV.

The rearrangement joins TRBV6-6 to TRBJ1-1, with 7 bases identical to TRBD1. Germline values: CDR1 MNHNY, CDR2 SVGAGI (reference sequence). The CDR3 totals 14 residues. Trimming at V came to 3 bases and at J to 5 bases, leaving 6 bases not matched to a gene. In nucleotides, the CDR3 is TGTGCCAGCAGTTATGCCAGGGGGAGAACTGAAGCTTTCTTT. Protein: CASSYARGRTEAFF.

CDR3 sequence reads: CASSTGTGLTQFF. The CDR3, as DNA: TGTGCCAGTAGTACGGGGACAGGTCTAACTCAGTTCTTC. This sequence joins TRBV19 and TRBJ2-1, with 8 nucleotides matching TRBD1. CDR3 length: 13 residues. V dropped 4 bases and J dropped 13; count of bases not matched to a gene: 9. Germline V CDR1 and CDR2: LNHDA, SQIVND (reference sequence).

The CDR3, as DNA: TGCGCCAGCAGCCAAGGCCCGGGACTAGCGGGGGGAACATCCTACAATGAGCAGTTCTTC. Translating gives CASSQGPGLAGGTSYNEQFF. The rearrangement joins TRBV4-1 to TRBJ2-1, with TRBD2 matching 15 bases. This CDR3 has 20 residues. Germline-derived CDR1 and CDR2 are MGHRA and YSYEKL. The V and J ends lost 1 base and 1 base, in that order; junction bases with no gene match: 8.

The chain recombines TRBV15 with TRBJ2-3; D call uncertain. The length of the CDR3 is 16 residues. Per the germline V gene, CDR1 is LNHNV and CDR2 is YYDKDF (reference sequence). V was shortened by 0 bases and J by 3 bases, with 13 bases between the two germline ends. The CDR3 DNA reads as TGTGCCACCAGCAGAGAGGTAACTACCGTTACAGATACGCAGTATTTT. Protein sequence: CATSREVTTVTDTQYF.

The chain employs TRBV6-5 and TRBJ2-2, with TRBD2 matching 7 bases. This CDR3 is 16 amino acids long. Germline V CDR1 and CDR2: MNHEY, SVGAGI. J was trimmed by 2 bases and V by 2 bases; bases with no gene match: 5. CDR3 region: CASSYLASGNTGELFF. The CDR3 DNA follows: TGTGCCAGCAGTTACCTCGCTAGCGGAAACACCGGGGAGCTGTTTTTT.